The 26 T cell receptor beta chains below were found in one sample sequenced in a study of blood T cell repertoires in COVID-19 (TCRdb year 2020). The library came from the immunoSEQ multiplex PCR assay. The table was pulled from immuneACCESS by TCRdb, which kept in-frame rearrangements only. Such tables lose some clones; where checked, under half of the loss comes from unresolved V genes, and the rest has no known cause. In this sample the table shows approximately 150,000 clones, roughly 80% of which occur a single time. 1.4% to 1.5% of the sample belongs to the ten largest clones. Material for sequencing was peripheral blood. The receptor set was obtained from a man in his fifties or sixties with acute or convalescent COVID-19.

The rearrangement links TRBV24-1 to TRBJ2-2; 7 nucleotides line up with TRBD1. V was clipped by 6 bases and J by 1 base; unmatched bases: 1. Germline assignment: CDR1 KGHDR and CDR2 SFDVKD. CDR3 length: 14 residues. This CDR3 reads CATSNRGNTGELFF. In nucleotides, the CDR3 is TGTGCCACCAGTAACAGGGGGAACACCGGGGAGCTGTTTTTT.

V usage is TRBV15 and J usage is TRBJ2-7; a possible D gene is TRBD1 (6 bases). Germline-derived CDR1 and CDR2 are LNHNV and YYDKDF (reference sequence). The CDR3 is made up of 15 amino acids. Trimming cost V 0 bases and J 0 bases, with 9 bases left between them. CDR3 in DNA: TGTGCCACCAGCAGAGACAGGGGCAGCTCCTACGAGCAGTACTTC. Amino acid sequence: CATSRDRGSSYEQYF.

The chain employs TRBV11-2 and TRBJ2-5; possible D gene TRBD2, 6 bases. V lost 0 bases to trimming and J lost 5 bases, with 10 bases between them. Germline V gene sequence: CDR1 SGHAT, CDR2 FQNNGV. There are 14 residues in the CDR3. The CDR3 reads CASSLEGAGETQYF. In DNA, the CDR3 is TGTGCCAGCAGCTTAGAAGGGGCGGGGGAGACCCAGTACTTC.

This clone was seen only a few times. The chain combines TRBV5-1 with TRBJ1-1, with 8 bases matching TRBD1. There are 15 residues in the CDR3. Unmatched junction bases numbered 4, after V lost 3 bases and J lost 0 bases. Germline V gene lookup returns CDR1 SGHRS and CDR2 YFSETQ. CDR3 sequence reads: CASSYTGGLNTEAFF. As DNA, the CDR3 is TGCGCCAGCAGCTATACAGGGGGTCTGAACACTGAAGCTTTCTTT.

DNA for the CDR3: TGTGCCAGCAGACAGGACAGGGCTTATAATTCACCCCTCCACTTT. Translating it yields CASRQDRAYNSPLHF. The genes are TRBV6-5 and TRBJ1-6, with 8 bases lining up with TRBD1. Trimming removed 6 bases from V and 4 bases from J; junction bases left unmatched: 5. Germline CDR1 is MNHEY and CDR2 is SVGAGI. This CDR3 is built from 15 residues.

The chain is built from TRBV6-5 and TRBJ1-1; D unclear. CDR1 is MNHEY and CDR2 is SVGAGI in the germline V gene. Trimming took 10 bases from V and 4 from J, leaving 10 bases between them. This CDR3 region has 11 residues. The CDR3 reads CATTLATEAFF. CDR3 coding DNA: TGTGCCACAACGCTGGCCACTGAAGCTTTCTTT.

The rearrangement joins TRBV5-8 to TRBJ1-3, with a possible D match to TRBD1 (6 bases). Trimming left V 4 bases short and J 0 bases short, with 20 bases between. Germline CDR1 reads SGHTS; CDR2 reads YDEGEE. The CDR3 extends over 18 amino acids. The CDR3: CASSANRGGGASGNTIYF. For the CDR3, the DNA is TGTGCCAGCAGCGCAAACCGGGGAGGGGGAGCCTCTGGAAACACCATATATTTT.

This clone was observed a handful of times. The chain has TRBV4-2 and TRBJ2-7, with D possibly being TRBD2 (5 bases). CDR3 length equals 14 residues. Trimming shortened V by 0 bases and J by 6 bases, and 12 bases separated the two germline ends. Germline CDR1 and CDR2: LGHNA and YNFKEQ. In nucleotides, the CDR3 is TGTGCCAGCAGCCAAGACCCGGGATTAAGCGAGCAGTACTTC. Its translation: CASSQDPGLSEQYF.

V usage is TRBV5-1 and J usage is TRBJ1-5; 9 bases fit TRBD1. Germline V gene data show CDR1 as SGHRS and CDR2 as YFSETQ. J lost 5 bases, V lost 4 bases, and 7 bases had no gene match. This CDR3 has 15 residues. DNA of the CDR3: TGCGCCAGCAGCAGAGGACAGGGGATCTATCAGCCCCAGCATTTT. Translating gives CASSRGQGIYQPQHF.

The rearrangement links TRBV28 to TRBJ2-2; D is possibly TRBD1 (7 bases). Trimming pared 11 bases from V and 5 bases from J, leaving 15 bases between. The length of the CDR3 is 13 residues. CDR1 is MDHEN, CDR2 SYDVKM, per germline. This CDR3 reads CAAGQGVTGELFF. For the CDR3, the DNA is TGTGCCGCGGGGCAGGGGGTTACCGGGGAGCTGTTTTTT. The whole variable domain, filled in from reference TRBV28 and TRBJ2-2, reads DVKVTQSSRYLVKRTGEKVFLECVQDMDHENMFWYRQDPGLGLRLIYFSYDVKMKEKGDIPEGYSVSREKKERFSLILESASTNQTSMYLCAAGQGVTGELFFGEGSRLTVL.

This chain connects TRBV29-1 to TRBJ2-3, with D perhaps TRBD2 (6 bases). Germline V gene sequence: CDR1 SQVTM, CDR2 ANQGSEA. V shed 6 bases and J shed 2 bases, with 15 bases lying between them. The CDR3 runs to 14 residues. CDR3 loop: CSVGDSTLTDTQYF. The CDR3 DNA reads as TGCAGCGTGGGGGACTCAACACTCACAGATACGCAGTATTTT.

This sequence joins TRBV29-1 and TRBJ1-4; TRBD1 aligns across 7 bases. Germline CDR1 and CDR2: SQVTM and ANQGSEA. V was clipped by 7 bases and J by 3 bases; unmatched bases: 14. The CDR3 is 16 amino acids. For the CDR3, the DNA is TGCAGCGCCCTGCCCCCTAACAGGGGCGCTAATGAAAAACTGTTTTTT. Protein: CSALPPNRGANEKLFF.

The chain joins TRBV2 to TRBJ2-1, with 8 bases identical to TRBD2. There are 15 residues in the CDR3. Losses at the gene ends were 6 bases for V and 6 bases for J; bases not matched to a gene: 10. Germline V gene sequence: CDR1 SNHLY, CDR2 FYNNEI. The chain's CDR3 is CASSLAGKTLNEQFF. The CDR3 nucleotides are TGTGCCAGCAGCCTAGCGGGCAAAACCCTCAATGAGCAGTTCTTC.

The chain employs TRBV27 and TRBJ2-1; 10 nucleotides align to TRBD2. The CDR3 consists of 16 residues. Germline V gene sequence: CDR1 MNHEY, CDR2 SMNVEV (reference sequence). The trim removed 7 bases at V and 4 bases at J, leaving 10 bases unmatched. CDR3 coding DNA: TGTGCCAGCAATAACCCGGGACTAGCGAAATACAATGAGCAGTTCTTC. This encodes CASNNPGLAKYNEQFF.

The chain has TRBV5-1 and TRBJ2-5; 10 bases align to TRBD2. This CDR3 has 15 residues. Germline CDR1 reads SGHRS; CDR2 reads YFSETQ. With V trimmed by 1 base and J by 2 bases, 2 bases remained unmatched. CDR3 sequence reads: CASSLQLAGQETQYF. CDR3 nucleotides: TGCGCCAGCAGCTTGCAACTAGCGGGGCAAGAGACCCAGTACTTC.

The chain couples TRBV3-1 (or the pseudogene TRBV3-2) to TRBJ2-3; TRBD1 agrees at 7 bases. Germline values: CDR1 LGHDT, CDR2 YNNKEL (reference sequence). The junction had 3 bases not matched to a gene; V was cut back by 2 bases and J by 4 bases. This CDR3 comprises 14 residues. CDR3 amino acids: CASSQRQGADTQYF. In nucleotides, the CDR3 is TGTGCCAGCAGCCAACGACAGGGTGCAGATACGCAGTATTTT.

The CDR3 sequence: CASSPLAGTYEQYF. The CDR3 bases are TGTGCCAGCAGTCCCCTAGCGGGAACCTACGAGCAGTACTTC. V and J are TRBV27 and TRBJ2-7; 9 bases align to TRBD2. The germline V gene encodes CDR1 MNHEY and CDR2 SMNVEV (reference sequence). The J segment lost 2 bases and the V segment lost 5 bases, leaving 4 bases of the junction unmatched. This CDR3 region has 14 residues.

V usage is TRBV6-1 and J usage is TRBJ1-5; D is undetermined. Germline V gives CDR1 MNHNS, CDR2 SASEGT. CDR3 length: 13 amino acids. V lost 1 base and J lost 7, with 8 bases in between. CDR3 loop: CASSEGTRQPQHF. CDR3 coding DNA: TGTGCCAGCAGTGAAGGCACGCGACAGCCCCAGCATTTT.

CDR3 loop: CASSSGLNYEQYF. As DNA, the CDR3 is TGTGCCAGTAGTTCTGGTCTAAACTACGAGCAGTACTTC. V and J are TRBV19 and TRBJ2-7; D not certain. CDR1 is LNHDA, CDR2 SQIVND, per germline (reference sequence). The V end was cut by 5 bases, the J end by 3 bases, with 11 bases between. This CDR3 comprises 13 residues.

The count of this clone is one. The chain joins TRBV5-1 to TRBJ2-5; D perhaps matches TRBD2 (5 bases). Germline CDR1 is SGHRS and CDR2 is YFSETQ. The CDR3 has 14 amino acids. V lost 4 bases, J lost 0 bases, and 10 bases lay in between. The CDR3 DNA sequence: TGCGCCAGCAGCCGGACTGAGTACCAAGAGACCCAGTACTTC. Residues: CASSRTEYQETQYF.

This rearrangement joins TRBV28 to TRBJ2-6; no clear D gene. Germline-derived CDR1 and CDR2 are MDHEN and SYDVKM. Trimming took 3 bases from V and 2 from J, leaving 8 bases between them. The CDR3 runs 15 residues. CDR3 loop: CASSLLGAGANVLTF. DNA for the CDR3: TGTGCCAGCAGTTTGTTAGGAGCTGGGGCCAACGTCCTGACTTTC.

This chain joins TRBV27 and TRBJ2-7, with a tentative D call TRBD1 (5 bases). Germline CDR1 reads MNHEY; CDR2 reads SMNVEV (reference sequence). Between the trimmed V and J ends, which lost 1 base and 3 bases, there was a span of 7 bases. This CDR3 comprises 13 residues. DNA of the CDR3: TGTGCCAGCAGTTTATGGGGCGGCTACGAGCAGTACTTC. Translating gives CASSLWGGYEQYF.

With respect to this clone: Given a much more abundant clone one base away, this may be a read error. Other nucleotide sequences from this sample produce the same CDR3. The V call is TRBV5-4, the J call TRBJ2-7; D uncertain. Trimming left V 3 bases short and J 3 bases short, with 4 bases between. CDR1 SGHNT and CDR2 YYREEE come from the germline V gene (reference sequence). The CDR3 spans 11 residues. CDR3 coding DNA: TGTGCCAGCAGCTCAAACTACGAGCAGTACTTC. Residues: CASSSNYEQYF.

Only a few counts were recorded for this clone. This chain connects TRBV10-1 to TRBJ2-3; TRBD2 might be the D (7 bases). Germline-derived CDR1 and CDR2 are WNHNN and SYGVQD (reference sequence). The CDR3 consists of 16 residues. Trimming stripped 0 bases from V and 2 bases from J, with 12 bases between. CDR3 DNA: TGCGCCAGCAGTGAGTCGGGGGGGCCCTACACAGATACGCAGTATTTT. It specifies CASSESGGPYTDTQYF.

The rearrangement joins TRBV9 to TRBJ2-7; 14 nucleotides agree with TRBD2. Germline CDR1 and CDR2: SGDLS and YYNGEE. Trimming at V came to 3 bases and at J to 7 bases, leaving 9 bases not matched to a gene. The CDR3 totals 16 residues. Here the CDR3 reads CASSAPGTSGSREQYF. The CDR3 DNA reads TGTGCCAGCAGCGCCCCTGGGACTAGCGGGAGCCGGGAGCAGTACTTC.

The chain links TRBV12-1 to TRBJ2-2; TRBD1, the table's D call, lacks a check against the DNA. TRBV12-1 is recorded as a pseudogene. The CDR3 contains 14 residues. CDR3 sequence (DNA): TGTGCCAGCAGCTTTCGCAGGAACACCGGGGAGCTGTTTTTT. This gives the protein CASSFRRNTGELFF.